These 8 T cell receptor beta chains share one sample of origin, sequenced in a study of blood T cell repertoires in COVID-19 (dated by TCRdb to the early 2020s). The library was produced with the immunoSEQ multiplex PCR assay. TCRdb carries this immuneACCESS record with in-frame sequences only. Its versions omit some clonotypes, under half of them owing to an unresolved V gene in the studies checked, with the rest unexplained. The sample records some 30,000 clones, about 85% of which are singletons. Clones ranked in the top ten supply around 17% of the sample. The specimen was peripheral blood. The receptors were sampled from an older woman with active COVID-19.

The table lists this clone with a few counts. The gene calls are TRBV29-1 and TRBJ2-7; perhaps TRBD2 as D (5 bases). Looked up from germline, CDR1 is SQVTM and CDR2 is ANQGSEA. Deletions cut 2 bases from V and 5 bases from J, with 7 bases between. The CDR3 covers 11 residues. The CDR3 here is CSVELAHEQYF. The CDR3, as DNA: TGCAGCGTTGAACTAGCCCACGAGCAGTACTTC.

This chain joins TRBV12-2 and TRBJ1-2; the D call in the table, TRBD1, was not verified against the DNA. TRBV12-2 is a listed pseudogene. The CDR3 consists of 16 residues. Here the CDR3 DNA reads TGTGCAAGTCGCTTAGTCGACAGGGGGCGTAGCTATGGCTACACCTTC. This encodes CASRLVDRGRSYGYTF.

The chain combines TRBV5-1 with TRBJ1-6; no firm D call. The CDR3 is 13 amino acids. Germline CDR1 is SGHRS and CDR2 is YFSETQ. The V end lost 4 bases, the J end lost 9 bases, and 11 bases lay between the germline ends. The CDR3 DNA follows: TGCGCCAGCAGCACGGGAAACAGTTCACCCCTCCACTTT. It codes for CASSTGNSSPLHF.

The chain combines TRBV9 with TRBJ2-7; TRBD2 is a possible D gene (6 bases). V was pared by 0 bases and J by 4 bases, with 11 bases between. The CDR3 spans 14 residues. The germline V gene has CDR1 SGDLS and CDR2 YYNGEE. The CDR3 nucleotides read TGTGCCAGCAGCGTAGCTACGGGGGATTACGAGCAGTACTTC. It is translated as CASSVATGDYEQYF.

This clone was counted once. The gene calls are TRBV7-8 and TRBJ2-7; 8 nucleotides align to TRBD2. Germline V CDR1 and CDR2: SGHVS, FQNEAQ. The V segment lost 3 bases and the J segment 2 bases; nucleotides outside the gene matches: 9. This CDR3 region has 16 residues. Here the CDR3 DNA reads TGTGCCAGCAGCTTGAAACACGGGGGGGCCGCCTACGAGCAGTACTTC. Its protein is CASSLKHGGAAYEQYF. Looking up the rest from reference TRBV7-8 and TRBJ2-7 gives the full variable domain: GAGVSQSPRYKVAKRGQDVALRCDPISGHVSLFWYQQALGQGPEFLTYFQNEAQLDKSGLPSDRFFAERPEGSVSTLKIQRTQQEDSAVYLCASSLKHGGAAYEQYFGPGTRLTVT.

The CDR3 coding sequence is TGTGCCAGCAGCCAAGACGGGGGGCGCGATTCGTATGGCTACACCTTC. This translates into CASSQDGGRDSYGYTF. The chain links TRBV3-1 (or the pseudogene TRBV3-2) to TRBJ1-2; tentative D call: TRBD1 (6 bases). Trimming removed 0 bases from V and 5 bases from J, with 16 bases in between. This CDR3 contains 16 residues. Per the germline V gene, CDR1 is LGHDT and CDR2 is YNNKEL (reference sequence).

This clone came up once. The genes are TRBV19 and TRBJ2-7; possible D gene TRBD2, 6 bases. Germline CDR1 and CDR2: LNHDA and SQIVND (reference sequence). V gave up 6 bases and J gave up 7 bases, with 19 bases separating them. The CDR3 is 14 amino acids. CDR3 in amino acids: CASRETGLSVEQYF. CDR3 bases: TGTGCCAGTAGAGAAACAGGACTATCCGTGGAGCAGTACTTC.

This chain links TRBV2 with TRBJ2-1; D remains ambiguous. V was shortened by 6 bases and J by 7 bases, with 10 bases between the two germline ends. This CDR3 has 12 amino acids. Germline CDR1 is SNHLY and CDR2 is FYNNEI. The CDR3 loop reads CASSELENEQFF. CDR3 nucleotide sequence: TGTGCCAGCAGCGAACTGGAGAATGAGCAGTTCTTC.